These 15 T cell receptor beta chains were all obtained from the same sample, sequenced in a study of shared T cell receptors in the human thymus. The assay was immunoSEQ multiplex PCR, and TCRdb's table has in-frame clones only and misses some. The data show more than 550,000 clones, over 75% seen once. The sample was also reused in another study, on human thymus T cells.

Sequencing input: thymocytes. The origin of the receptors is a boy under three years old with a congenital heart defect.

The chain links TRBV28 to TRBJ2-1; TRBD2 agrees at 7 bases. The J segment lost 5 bases and the V segment lost 3 bases, leaving 4 bases of the junction unmatched. CDR3 size: 14 residues. Germline V lookup: CDR1 MDHEN, CDR2 SYDVKM. The CDR3 coding sequence is TGTGCCAGCAGTTTTTGGCTAGCGGACAATGAGCAGTTCTTC. Residues: CASSFWLADNEQFF.

This clone appeared once. The chain combines TRBV5-1 with TRBJ2-7, with 8 nucleotides matching TRBD2. This CDR3 has 16 residues. Trimming at V came to 1 base and at J to 0 bases, leaving 6 bases not matched to a gene. Germline loops: CDR1 SGHRS, CDR2 YFSETQ. The CDR3 sequence: CASSLWGSGGSYEQYF. The CDR3 nucleotides are TGCGCCAGCAGCTTGTGGGGAAGCGGGGGCTCCTACGAGCAGTACTTC.

The chain combines TRBV6-4 with TRBJ1-1; possible D gene TRBD1, 6 bases. V was pared by 2 bases and J by 0 bases, with 22 bases between. The CDR3 consists of 19 residues. Germline CDR1 is MRHNA and CDR2 is SNTAGT. The CDR3 region has the DNA TGTGCCAGCAGTGACCCCCTGAGGGGGGGCCCCGAGATGAACACTGAAGCTTTCTTT. Protein: CASSDPLRGGPEMNTEAFF.

The rearrangement links TRBV13 to TRBJ2-5; a weak D match, TRBD1 (6 bases). The J call is in doubt because the DNA end fits TRBJ2-7 better. CDR1 is PRHDT, CDR2 FYEKMQ, per germline (reference sequence). The CDR3 runs to 15 residues. The CDR3 spells CASSLPKQGTYEQYF. The DNA for the CDR3 is TGTGCCAGCAGCTTACCGAAACAGGGAACCTACGAGCAGTACTTC.

Comments on this clone: One end of the junction fails to match germline, which may point to a read error. Other DNA sequences in this sample translate to the same CDR3. CDR3 residues: CASSQPFGVNSPLHF. The DNA of the CDR3 is TGTGCCAGCAGCCAACCCTTCGGAGTCAATTCCCCCCTCCACTTT. V and J are TRBV4-2 and TRBJ1-6, with D uncertain. Looked up from germline, CDR1 is LGHNA and CDR2 is YNFKEQ. The CDR3 runs to 15 residues.

The genes are TRBV11-2 and TRBJ1-1; TRBD1 aligns across 7 bases. Losses at the gene ends were 7 bases for V and 2 bases for J; bases not matched to a gene: 4. Germline assignment: CDR1 SGHAT and CDR2 FQNNGV. The CDR3 extends over 13 amino acids. The CDR3 region is CASNGTANTEAFF. CDR3 DNA sequence: TGTGCCAGCAACGGGACAGCTAACACTGAAGCTTTCTTT.

The chain carries TRBV11-2 and TRBJ2-7; 7 nucleotides align to TRBD2. Germline V CDR1 and CDR2: SGHAT, FQNNGV. The CDR3 has 14 residues. Germline trimming cut 11 bases from V and 3 bases from J; bases unmatched to any gene: 13. The CDR3 nucleotides are TGTGCCCCTAGGCGGGGGTCCTATTTCTACGAGCAGTACTTC. This codes for CAPRRGSYFYEQYF.

The rearrangement uses TRBV27 and TRBJ2-1; TRBD2 is a possible D gene (6 bases). V was cut by 6 bases and J by 0 bases, with 9 bases left in between. Per germline, CDR1 MNHEY and CDR2 SMNVEV (reference sequence). CDR3 length: 14 amino acids. CDR3 in DNA: TGTGCCAGCAGCCCGGGGGTCTCCTACAATGAGCAGTTCTTC. Protein sequence: CASSPGVSYNEQFF.

The chain carries TRBV7-2 and TRBJ2-7, with TRBD2 matching 15 bases. Germline V gives CDR1 SGHTA, CDR2 FQGNSA. The CDR3 extends over 17 amino acids. V lost 5 bases to trimming and J lost 2 bases; unmatched junction nucleotides: 7. The CDR3 DNA reads as TGTGCCAGCAGCCCGGGACTAGCGGGGGGCACTACCTACGAGCAGTACTTC. This gives the protein CASSPGLAGGTTYEQYF.

This clone has a single count. The rearrangement uses TRBV27 and TRBJ2-4, with TRBD2 matching over 8 bases. The germline V gene encodes CDR1 MNHEY and CDR2 SMNVEV (reference sequence). The CDR3 spans 15 residues. Losses at the gene ends were 6 bases for V and 2 bases for J; bases not matched to a gene: 6. The CDR3 spells CASRQAGVTKNIQYF. The CDR3 DNA follows: TGTGCCAGCAGGCAAGCGGGGGTGACCAAAAACATTCAGTACTTC.

The chain has TRBV11-1 and TRBJ1-1, with 8 nucleotides matching TRBD1. V gave up 4 bases and J gave up 7 bases; unmatched junction bases: 8. Germline V lookup: CDR1 SGHAT, CDR2 FQDESV (reference sequence). This CDR3 is 14 amino acids long. CDR3 DNA: TGTGCCAGCAGCTGTCCCAGGGGGCTTGGTGAAGCTTTCTTT. It translates to CASSCPRGLGEAFF.

Only one count was recorded for this clone. The chain carries TRBV15 and TRBJ2-1, with TRBD1 as a possible D gene (6 bases). Germline lookup yields CDR1 LNHNV and CDR2 YYDKDF (reference sequence). The CDR3 extends over 13 amino acids. Trimming removed 9 bases at V and 2 bases at J, with 11 bases between. CDR3 sequence (DNA): TGTGCCACAACAGGGAGTGCCTACAATGAGCAGTTCTTC. It encodes CATTGSAYNEQFF. The whole variable domain, remainder taken from reference TRBV15 and TRBJ2-1, is DAMVIQNPRYQVTQFGKPVTLSCSQTLNHNVMYWYQQKSSQAPKLLFHYYDKDFNNEADTPDNFQSRRPNTSFCFLDIRSPGLGDTAMYLCATTGSAYNEQFFGPGTRLTVL.

The CDR3 sequence: CASTLARAKGNTIYF. The CDR3 DNA reads TGTGCCAGCACCCTGGCCAGGGCCAAGGGAAACACCATATATTTT. The chain employs TRBV28 and TRBJ1-3; perhaps TRBD1 as D (5 bases). V lost 7 bases and J lost 4, with 17 bases in between. There are 15 residues in the CDR3. The germline CDR1 and CDR2 sequences are MDHEN and SYDVKM.

The chain combines TRBV19 with TRBJ2-1; D possibly corresponds to TRBD2 (5 bases). Per germline, CDR1 LNHDA and CDR2 SQIVND (reference sequence). Trimming left V 2 bases short and J 0 bases short, with 20 bases between. This CDR3 comprises 19 residues. The CDR3 sequence: CASSILRRARGSSYNEQFF. Written as DNA, the CDR3 is TGTGCCAGTAGTATACTAAGGCGGGCTCGAGGAAGCTCCTACAATGAGCAGTTCTTC.

This chain's CDR3 is CASSQDLLAGGADTQYF. DNA of the CDR3: TGTGCCAGCAGCCAAGATCTTCTAGCGGGGGGAGCAGATACGCAGTATTTT. The chain couples TRBV4-2 to TRBJ2-3; 11 bases agree with TRBD2. V shed 0 bases, J shed 4 bases, and the junction held 6 bases outside the gene matches. CDR1 and CDR2 (germline): LGHNA, YNFKEQ. The CDR3 has 17 amino acids.